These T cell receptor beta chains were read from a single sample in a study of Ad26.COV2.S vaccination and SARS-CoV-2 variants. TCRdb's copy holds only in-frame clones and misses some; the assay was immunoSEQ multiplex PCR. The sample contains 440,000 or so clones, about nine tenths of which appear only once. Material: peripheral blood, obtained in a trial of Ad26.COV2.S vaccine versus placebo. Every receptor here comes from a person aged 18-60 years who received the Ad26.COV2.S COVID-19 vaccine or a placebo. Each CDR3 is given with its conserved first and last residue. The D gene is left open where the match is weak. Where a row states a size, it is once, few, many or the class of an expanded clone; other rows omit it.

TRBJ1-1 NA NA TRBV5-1 TGCGCCAGCAGCCTCAGGACGGGGAACACTGAAGCTTTCTTT CASSLRTGNTEAFF
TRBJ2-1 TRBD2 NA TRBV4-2 TGTGCCAGCAGCCAACAAAATGGACTAGCGGGAGAGGATGAGCAGTTCTTC CASSQQNGLAGEDEQFF
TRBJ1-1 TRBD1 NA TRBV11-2 TGTGCCAGCAGCTTAGAACAGGGGTGGGTCACTGAAGCTTTCTTT CASSLEQGWVTEAFF
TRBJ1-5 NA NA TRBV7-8 TGTGCCAGCAGCCCGGGGGGCGATGTATCCCAGCCCCAGCATTTT CASSPGGDVSQPQHF
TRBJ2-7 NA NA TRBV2 TGTGCCAGCAGCTACGGCAGAGAGACCTACGAGCAGTACTTC CASSYGRETYEQYF
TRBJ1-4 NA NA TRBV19 TGTGCCAGTAGTATTGGGGGTTTACGGAATGAAAAACTGTTTTTT CASSIGGLRNEKLFF
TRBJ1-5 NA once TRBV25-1 TGTGCCAGCAGTGAATCTGGGTCAGTCAATCAGCCCCAGCATTTT CASSESGSVNQPQHF
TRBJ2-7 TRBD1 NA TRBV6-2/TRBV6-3 TGTGCCAGCAGTTACTCCTATTGGACAGGGGGCGACGAGCAGTACTTC CASSYSYWTGGDEQYF
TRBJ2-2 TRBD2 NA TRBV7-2 TGTGCCAGCAGCCCGTCGGGAGGGCGGACCGGGGAGCTGTTTTTT CASSPSGGRTGELFF
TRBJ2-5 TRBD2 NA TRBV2 TGTGCCAGCAGTGGGGAGGGAGGGGAGACCCAGTACTTC CASSGEGGETQYF
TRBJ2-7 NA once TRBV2 TGTGCCAGCAGTTCCACGGGACTTTCCTCCTACGAGCAGTACTTC CASSSTGLSSYEQYF
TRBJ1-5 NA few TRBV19 TGTGCCAGTAGTACCCCCCCAGTTTGGGGTATCGGCAATCAGCCCCAGCATTTT CASSTPPVWGIGNQPQHF
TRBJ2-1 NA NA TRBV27 TGTGCCAGCAGTTCCAGGGGGGGGGTTTACAATGAGCAGTTCTTC CASSSRGGVYNEQFF
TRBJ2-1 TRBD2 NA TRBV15 TGTGCCACCAGCAAGTTTCCCCTAGGGCTAGCGGGCAACAATGAGCAGTTCTTC CATSKFPLGLAGNNEQFF
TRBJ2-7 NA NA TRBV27 TGTGCCAGCAGTTTTGCGGGACCCACGAGCTCCTACGAGCAGTACTTC CASSFAGPTSSYEQYF
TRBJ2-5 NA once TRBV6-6 TGTGCCAGCAGCCAGGGGATCCAAGAGACCCAGTACTTC CASSQGIQETQYF
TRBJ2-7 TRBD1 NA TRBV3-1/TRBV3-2 TGTGCCAGCAGTCGAATCGCCGGGACAGGTTCCCCCGAGCAGTACTTC CASSRIAGTGSPEQYF
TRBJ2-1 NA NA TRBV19 TGTGCCAGTAGTACCGGACAGGGAGGGAGTGAGCAGTTCTTC CASSTGQGGSEQFF
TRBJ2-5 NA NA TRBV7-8 TGTGCCAGCAGCTTAGGTACAGGCCAAGAGACCCAGTACTTC CASSLGTGQETQYF
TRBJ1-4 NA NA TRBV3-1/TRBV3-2 TGTGCCAGCAGGTCTATGGGGGAGGGAAAACTGTTTTTT CASRSMGEGKLFF
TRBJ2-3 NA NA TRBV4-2 TGTGCCAGCAGCCAAGACCCTCTCAGCACAGATACGCAGTATTTT CASSQDPLSTDTQYF
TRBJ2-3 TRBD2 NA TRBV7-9 TGTGCCAGCAGCTTATGGACTAGCGGGATTAGCACAGATACGCAGTATTTT CASSLWTSGISTDTQYF
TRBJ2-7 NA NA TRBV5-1 TGCGCCAGCAGCCTAGGGTACGAGCAGTACTTC CASSLGYEQYF
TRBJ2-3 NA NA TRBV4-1 TGCGCCAGCAGCCAAGAACAGGGTGATACGCAGTATTTT CASSQEQGDTQYF
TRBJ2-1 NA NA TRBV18 TGTGCCAGCTCACCAGGCGGTGAGCAGTTCTTC CASSPGGEQFF
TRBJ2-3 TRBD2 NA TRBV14 TGTGCCAGCAGCCACAGCGGGAGTAGCACAGATACGCAGTATTTT CASSHSGSSTDTQYF
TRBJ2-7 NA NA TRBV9 TGTGCCAGCAGCGTTGGAAGCCTTGGCGAGCAGTACTTC CASSVGSLGEQYF
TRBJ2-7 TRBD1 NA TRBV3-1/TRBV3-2 TGTGCCAGCAGCCGGATGACGACAGGGACCCTTTGCGAGCAGTACTTC CASSRMTTGTLCEQYF
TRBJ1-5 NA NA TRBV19 TGTGCCAGTACCCTAGACTTGAGCCGCAATCAGCCCCAGCATTTT CASTLDLSRNQPQHF
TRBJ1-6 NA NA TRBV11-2 TGTGCCAGCAGCCCACCCGCCAATGATTCACCCCTCCACTTT CASSPPANDSPLHF
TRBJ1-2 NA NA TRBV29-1 TGCAGCGTTGAAGGGGAAGGCGGGGCGGAAAGGTACCGCGGGCCAAGGGTTAGCTACACCTTC CSVEGEGGAERYRGPRVSYTF
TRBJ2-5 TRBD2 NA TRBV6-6 TGTGCCAGCAGTTACCGGGGGGGGTCGGAGACCCAGTACTTC CASSYRGGSETQYF
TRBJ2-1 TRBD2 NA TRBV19 TGTGCCAGTAGTACGCGACTAGCGGGCAACAATGAGCAGTTCTTC CASSTRLAGNNEQFF
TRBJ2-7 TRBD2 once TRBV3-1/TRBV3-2 TGTGCCAGCAGCCAAGTCTGGCAGCGGGAGTCCTACGAGCAGTACTTC CASSQVWQRESYEQYF
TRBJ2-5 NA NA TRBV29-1 TGCAGCGTTGGGCCCAGAGAGACCCAGTACTTC CSVGPRETQYF
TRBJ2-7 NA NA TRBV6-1 TGTGCCAGCAGTGAATTAGAGCGGGTGTGGGAGCAGTACTTC CASSELERVWEQYF
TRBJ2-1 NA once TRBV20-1 TGCAGTGCTAGTCAAACCCAACCCAATGAGCAGTTCTTC CSASQTQPNEQFF
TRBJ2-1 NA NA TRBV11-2 TGTGCCAGCATCCCAGGGGGGGGGCACAATGAGCAGTTCTTC CASIPGGGHNEQFF
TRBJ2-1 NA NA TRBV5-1 TGCGCCAGCAGCTTGATGGATGAGCAGTTCTTC CASSLMDEQFF
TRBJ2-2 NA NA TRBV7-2 TGTGCCAGCAGCTTAAGGACCGGGGAGCTGTTTTTT CASSLRTGELFF
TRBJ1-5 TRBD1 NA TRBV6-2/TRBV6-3 TGTGCCAGCAGTTCCGTCACAGGGGGCTGGAGCAATCAGCCCCAGCATTTT CASSSVTGGWSNQPQHF
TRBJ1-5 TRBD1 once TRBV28 TGTGCCAGCGGAACAGGGGTCCAGCCCCAGCATTTT CASGTGVQPQHF